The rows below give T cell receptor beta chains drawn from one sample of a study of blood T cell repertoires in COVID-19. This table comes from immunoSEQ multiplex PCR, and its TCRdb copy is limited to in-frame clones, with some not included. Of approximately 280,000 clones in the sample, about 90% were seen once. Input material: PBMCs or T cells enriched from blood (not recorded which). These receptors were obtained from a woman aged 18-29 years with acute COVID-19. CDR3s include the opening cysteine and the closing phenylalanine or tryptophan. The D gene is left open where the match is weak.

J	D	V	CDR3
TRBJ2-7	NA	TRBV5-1	CASSLRGYEQYF
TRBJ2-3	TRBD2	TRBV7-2	CASSLASSGLATDTQYF
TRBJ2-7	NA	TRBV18	CASSPGTTTYEQYF
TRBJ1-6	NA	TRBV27	CASNPGTRLNSPLHF
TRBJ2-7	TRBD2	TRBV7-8	CASSLGGGEEGYEQYF
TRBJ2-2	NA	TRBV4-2	CASSPHEFSNTGELFF
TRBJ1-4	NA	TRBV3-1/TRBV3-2	CASSEGIYNEKLFF
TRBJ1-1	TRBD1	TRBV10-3	CAIRGQGMNTEAFF
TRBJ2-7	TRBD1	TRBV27	CASSLMGQTYEQYF
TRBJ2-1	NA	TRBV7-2	CASSNRGFYNEQFF
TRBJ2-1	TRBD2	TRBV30	CAVTSGRGGASYNEQFF
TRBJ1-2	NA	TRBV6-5	CASSYPQGLNYGYTF
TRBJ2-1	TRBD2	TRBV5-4	CASSPRPGTSGDEQFF
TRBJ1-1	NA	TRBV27	CASSFNLNTEAFF
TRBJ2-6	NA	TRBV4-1	CASSQGPGYGANVLTF
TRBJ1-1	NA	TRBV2	CASSIQGFIIMNTEAFF
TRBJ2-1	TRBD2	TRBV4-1	CASSQDLSGGDNEQFF
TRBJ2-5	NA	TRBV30	CAWSGAFWETQYF
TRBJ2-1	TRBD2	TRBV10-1	CASSFRAGGRNEQFF
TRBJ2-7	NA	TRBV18	CASSPSRNEQYF
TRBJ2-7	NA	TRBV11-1	CASSPTPSSYEQYF
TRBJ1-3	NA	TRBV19	CASSLQISGNTIYF
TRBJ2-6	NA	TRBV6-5	CASSPTGSGANVLTF
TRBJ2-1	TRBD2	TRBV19	CASAIAGGGNEQFF
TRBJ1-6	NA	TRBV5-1	CASSNRVPNSPLHF
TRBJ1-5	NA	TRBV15	CATSRLGGRNQPQHF
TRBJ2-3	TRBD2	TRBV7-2	CASSLTSTSGAITDTQYF
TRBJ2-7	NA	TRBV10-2	CASREVGGAYEQYF
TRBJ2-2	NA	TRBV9	CASSVEGVDTGELFF
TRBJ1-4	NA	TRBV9	CASSVGRINEKLFF
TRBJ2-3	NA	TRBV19	CASRRGGSDTQYF
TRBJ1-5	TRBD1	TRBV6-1	CASSEYDRAPVSTGPQHF
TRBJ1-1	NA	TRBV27	CASSLEVNTEAFF
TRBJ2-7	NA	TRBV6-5	CASSYTEQAQKYF
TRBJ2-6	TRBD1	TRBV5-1	CASSSEQGAVGANVLTF
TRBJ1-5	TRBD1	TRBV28	CASSRDTGGNQPQHF
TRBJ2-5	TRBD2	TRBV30	CAWDPGTSGRMLETQYF
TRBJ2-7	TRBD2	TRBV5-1	CASSSGLADYEQYF
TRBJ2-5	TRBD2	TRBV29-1	CSVGAGAAETQYF
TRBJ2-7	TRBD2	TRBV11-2	CASSLRTSGSRSWEQYF
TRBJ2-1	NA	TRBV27	CASSLSNSYNEQFF
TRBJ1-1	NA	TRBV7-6	CASSLYKGREAFF
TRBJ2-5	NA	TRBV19	CASSIRSFQETQYF
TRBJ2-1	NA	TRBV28	CASTGSDRDNEQFF
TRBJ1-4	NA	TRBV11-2	CASSSRPAGNEKLFF
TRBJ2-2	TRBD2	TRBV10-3	CAISPIGTSVNTGELFF
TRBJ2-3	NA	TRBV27	CASSPPADTQYF
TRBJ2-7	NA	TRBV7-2	CASSLGPQGGREQYF
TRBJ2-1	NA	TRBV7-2	CASSLHRYNEQFF
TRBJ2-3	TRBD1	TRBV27	CASRLTPYDRGPLTDTQYF
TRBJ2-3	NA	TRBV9	CASSVGLRASTDTQYF